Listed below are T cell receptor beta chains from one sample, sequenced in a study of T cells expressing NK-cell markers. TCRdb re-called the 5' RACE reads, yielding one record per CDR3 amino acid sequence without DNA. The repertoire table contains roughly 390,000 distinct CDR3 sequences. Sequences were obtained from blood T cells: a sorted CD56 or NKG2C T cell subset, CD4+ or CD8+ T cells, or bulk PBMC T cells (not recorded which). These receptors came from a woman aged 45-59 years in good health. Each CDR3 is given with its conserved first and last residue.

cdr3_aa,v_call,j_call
CASSQVGQGRYTEAFF,TRBV4-1,TRBJ1-1
CAISLTGPGETQYF,TRBV10-3,TRBJ2-5
CASSLEPVWGEAFF,TRBV5-1,TRBJ1-1
CSAREAPHEQFF,TRBV20-1,TRBJ2-1
CSASTGGGFGANVLTF,TRBV20-1,TRBJ2-6
CASSYGTNKNNEQFF,TRBV5-1,TRBJ2-1
CASSGVSDEQFF,TRBV12-3/TRBV12-4,TRBJ2-1
CASSLAARPSTDTQYF,TRBV7-3,TRBJ2-3
CASSLDLLAKNEQYF,TRBV11-3,TRBJ2-7
CASSLRTGHNSPLHF,TRBV3-1,TRBJ1-6
CASSLEPGDGYTF,TRBV7-6,TRBJ1-2
CASSPGLAGGRVGNIQYF,TRBV7-8,TRBJ2-4
CASSQERDVPREQFF,TRBV3-1,TRBJ2-1
CAISTPDRVGYNEQFF,TRBV10-3,TRBJ2-1
CASAMAANYGYTF,TRBV6-4,TRBJ1-2
CASSFEHSQETQYF,TRBV7-9,TRBJ2-5
CSVTRSGSYYEQYF,TRBV29-1,TRBJ2-7
CASSWDSGGNSYEQYF,TRBV5-1,TRBJ2-7
CASSPPRDALHEQFF,TRBV11-3,TRBJ2-1
CASSPPWTGSRQETQYF,TRBV18,TRBJ2-5
CASSQVEGAFNGYTF,TRBV14,TRBJ1-2
CASIAGTGSNQPQHF,TRBV6-1,TRBJ1-5
CASSHPVNNEQFF,TRBV5-1,TRBJ2-1
CASSFPGQSNEQFF,TRBV6-5,TRBJ2-1
CSAREQAREAQYF,TRBV20-1,TRBJ2-5
CASSAPPGGRTDTQYF,TRBV5-1,TRBJ2-3
CASSSEGGKATQYF,TRBV12-3/TRBV12-4,TRBJ2-3
CASSSRGTSRTRELFF,TRBV27,TRBJ2-2
CASLPPGGSYNEQFF,TRBV27,TRBJ2-1
CASSPLPGSTDTQYF,TRBV5-1,TRBJ2-3
CASSRTEPTYEQYF,TRBV12-3/TRBV12-4,TRBJ2-7
CASSPRRSNEKLFF,TRBV18,TRBJ1-4
CASSVGTLGQDEQFF,TRBV9,TRBJ2-1
CSAVKGGEQYF,TRBV29-1,TRBJ2-7
CASRRTTGGGPEAFF,TRBV12-3/TRBV12-4,TRBJ1-1
CASSETRASGATDTQYF,TRBV6-4,TRBJ2-3
CSAREQGADTGELFF,TRBV20-1,TRBJ2-2
CASSQDPSGRPTFF,TRBV4-1,TRBJ2-1
CASSLGTGTTKGYTF,TRBV7-9,TRBJ1-2
CASSEFSGVGANVLTF,TRBV10-2,TRBJ2-6
CSVGLSGLMNTEAFF,TRBV29-1,TRBJ1-1
CSAKASGLQETQYF,TRBV20-1,TRBJ2-5
CASSLAGGSQETQYF,TRBV10-2,TRBJ2-5
CASSRTPTGGETQYF,TRBV5-6,TRBJ2-5
CASSPSGGENQPQHF,TRBV3-1,TRBJ1-5
CASSPRMGNTGELFF,TRBV4-1,TRBJ2-2
CASSDVGRVGYTF,TRBV6-1,TRBJ1-2
CASRLPSTDTQYF,TRBV28,TRBJ2-3